This TCR beta chain stems from a study of early T cells in non-severe SARS-CoV-2 infection. Study-level information: Bulk RNA isolated from unsorted whole blood underwent sequencing; chains were not paired.

Germline CDR1 is SGHRS and CDR2 is YFSETQ. The V end lost 2 bases, the J end lost 3 bases, and 8 bases lay between the germline ends. CDR3 size: 14 residues. This clonotype was counted ten times or more. Unique molecular identifiers were attached to individual cDNA molecules. TCRdb reprocessed the 5' RACE reads with MiXCR, giving one entry per CDR3 protein. This table has tens of thousands of distinct CDR3 sequences, around 4% appearing once. The sequenced sample consisted of whole blood. This TCR came from an adult who was a healthcare worker with PCR-confirmed SARS-CoV-2 infection or an uninfected control (not recorded which). The chain has TRBV5-1 and TRBJ1-4; D is ambiguous. Written as DNA, the CDR3 is TGCGCCAGCAGCTTCGAGCGTGCTAATGAAAAACTGTTTTTT. Residues: CASSFERANEKLFF.